This T cell receptor beta chain comes out of a study of T cell responses to AZD1222 COVID-19 vaccine. As concerns this clone: No antigen is known for it.

Method: immunoSEQ multiplex PCR; TCRdb's copy keeps in-frame clones and lacks some. The sample contains 85,000 to 120,000 clones, roughly 91% of which appear only once. Trimming cost V 3 bases and J 7 bases; bases outside gene matches: 5. This CDR3 is built from 13 residues. The germline CDR1 and CDR2 sequences are MRHNA and SNTAGT. Study-level points and caveats: The study reported that nearly half of spike-specific TCRs target unmutated variant regions. Recipients of two AZD1222 doses showed rising Spike-specific TCR breadth and depth. Baseline seropositives among AZD1222 recipients totaled only 5 to 7.

The chain combines TRBV6-4 with TRBJ2-5; TRBD2 aligns across 7 bases. The sequencing here drew on peripheral blood, taken 28 days after the second AZD1222 dose. The receptor comes from an adult who received the AZD1222 COVID-19 vaccine. CDR3 amino acids: CASSEYRGGTQYF. The CDR3 bases are TGTGCCAGCAGTGAATACCGCGGGGGGACCCAGTACTTC.